This T cell receptor beta chain was recovered during a study of cytomegalovirus exposure and HLA in healthy donors. Germline loops: CDR1 SGHVS, CDR2 FNYEAQ. The CDR3 has 14 amino acids. With V trimmed by 0 bases and J by 5 bases, 3 bases remained unmatched. 13 Jbeta primers and 60 Vbeta primers were used for the PCR. Using immunoSEQ multiplex PCR, the repertoire was profiled, and TCRdb retains in-frame clones only, with some absent. The table records 140,000 to 150,000 clones, around three quarters of them present only once. About this clone: No antigen is known for it.

Study-wide points: A later analysis, which compared TCR beta chains of equal frequency, found the HLA-associated ones more clonally expanded. The likely origin of a cluster of highly shared sequence variants was a sequencing artifact. Most of the CMV-associated TCR beta chains (in a later analysis) appeared to be HLA-restricted. The investigators catalogued 164 TCR beta chains as cytomegalovirus-associated.

Sequencing was carried out using PBMCs. The receptor's source is a woman in her forties in good health and CMV-seropositive. V usage is TRBV7-6 and J usage is TRBJ2-7, with 8 bases identical to TRBD1. As DNA, the CDR3 is TGTGCCAGCAGCTTAGCGACAGGGGCGGACGAGCAGTACTTC. It yields the protein CASSLATGADEQYF.